One sample yielded the 8 T cell receptor beta chains listed below, sequenced in a study of OX40 agonist ivuxolimab in advanced cancers. The table came from immunoSEQ multiplex PCR; TCRdb's copy has only in-frame clones and leaves some out. There are around 90,000 clones in the sample; about 89% occur only once, and about 4.5% lies in the top ten. The starting material was CD4+ or CD8+ T cells sorted from blood, obtained in a trial of the OX40 agonist ivuxolimab. The receptor source for this set is an adult with an advanced solid tumor such as melanoma, head and neck, liver or kidney cancer.

This rearrangement joins TRBV19 to TRBJ2-2, with TRBD1 matching 12 bases. Germline loops: CDR1 LNHDA, CDR2 SQIVND (reference sequence). The CDR3 totals 16 residues. V gave up 1 base and J gave up 6 bases; unmatched junction bases: 3. The CDR3 coding sequence is TGTGCCAGTAGTATAGGCGGGACAGGGGGCTCCGGGGAGCTGTTTTTT. Protein: CASSIGGTGGSGELFF.

The gene calls are TRBV11-3 and TRBJ2-3; 12 bases fit TRBD2. The V and J ends lost 2 bases and 0 bases, in that order; junction bases with no gene match: 9. The CDR3 length is 19 residues. The germline V gene has CDR1 SGHNT and CDR2 YENEEA. The CDR3 DNA is TGTGCCAGCAGCTTACTCCCCACTAGCGGGAGGCCCAGCACAGATACGCAGTATTTT. Residues: CASSLLPTSGRPSTDTQYF.

The CDR3 sequence: CASSLPLVGGELFF. As DNA, the CDR3 is TGCGCCAGCAGCTTGCCACTAGTGGGCGGGGAGCTGTTTTTT. The chain recombines TRBV5-1 with TRBJ2-2; D perhaps matches TRBD2 (5 bases). The CDR3 length is 14 residues. The germline V and J ends were trimmed by 1 base and 7 bases, with 11 bases remaining between them. Looked up from germline, CDR1 is SGHRS and CDR2 is YFSETQ.

The chain has TRBV21-1 and TRBJ1-4. TRBV21-1 is a recognized pseudogene. CDR3 length: 18 amino acids. The CDR3 region is CASSKAPRVSGANEKLFF. The CDR3 DNA is TGTGCCAGCAGCAAAGCCCCCCGCGTTTCGGGGGCTAATGAAAAACTGTTTTTT.

The V call is TRBV4-2, the J call TRBJ1-3; D remains ambiguous. This CDR3 comprises 15 residues. Trimming took 2 bases from V and 0 from J, leaving 8 bases between them. The germline V gene has CDR1 LGHNA and CDR2 YNFKEQ. CDR3 region: CASSQRRDSGNTIYF. In DNA form, the CDR3 reads TGTGCCAGCAGCCAAAGGAGGGACTCTGGAAACACCATATATTTT.

This chain uses TRBV11-2 with TRBJ2-3, with a weak D call TRBD2 (6 bases). V was clipped by 3 bases and J by 0 bases, with 7 bases between them. Germline V CDR1 and CDR2: SGHAT, FQNNGV. There are 14 residues in the CDR3. CDR3 sequence: CASSFGRSTDTQYF. The CDR3 bases are TGTGCCAGCAGCTTTGGGAGGAGCACAGATACGCAGTATTTT.

V gene TRBV28 combines with J gene TRBJ1-1; D is unclear. The CDR3 length is 15 residues. The V end was cut by 5 bases, the J end by 2 bases, with 15 bases between. CDR1 is MDHEN and CDR2 is SYDVKM in the germline V gene. The CDR3 protein is CASSAPGWGNTEAFF. The CDR3 DNA reads TGTGCCAGCAGTGCCCCGGGGTGGGGAAACACTGAAGCTTTCTTT.

This chain joins TRBV6-6 and TRBJ2-2; no firm D call. This CDR3 has 14 amino acids. With 2 bases removed from V and 2 bases from J, the gap between germline ends came to 6 bases. Germline CDR1 MNHNY, CDR2 SVGAGI (reference sequence). CDR3 sequence reads: CASSYNGNTGELFF. The CDR3 DNA sequence: TGTGCCAGCAGTTACAATGGTAACACCGGGGAGCTGTTTTTT.